This T cell receptor beta chain was recovered during a study of blood T cell repertoires in COVID-19. The participants were between roughly 18 and 89 years old and came from roughly 25 US areas. The germline V gene encodes CDR1 MGHRA and CDR2 YSYEKL. The CDR3 extends over 15 amino acids. V shed 1 base and J 6 bases; nucleotides not matched to a gene: 6. Using immunoSEQ multiplex PCR, the repertoire was profiled, and TCRdb retains in-frame clones only, with some absent. The data show a few hundred thousand clones, around 80% seen once. Sequences were obtained from PBMCs or T cells enriched from blood (not recorded which). The chain carries TRBV4-1 and TRBJ2-3; 8 bases agree with TRBD2. The TCR comes from a man aged 25-40 years with acute COVID-19. The CDR3 region has the DNA TGCGCCAGCAGCCAAGTGGGACTAGTAGCGGATACGCAGTATTTT. This encodes CASSQVGLVADTQYF.